This TCR beta chain emerged from a study of blood T cell repertoires in COVID-19. The overall study: Acute and convalescent COVID-19 specimens originated in the United States, Italy and Spain. Sources were T cells, B-cell-depleted T cells, or PBMCs; the material itself was cDNA or gDNA.

This CDR3 is built from 14 residues. Germline assignment: CDR1 LNHNV and CDR2 YYDKDF (reference sequence). Trimming shortened V by 1 base and J by 1 base, and 7 bases separated the two germline ends. One Seattle source followed patients from active infection through their disease course. Assay: immunoSEQ multiplex PCR; the TCRdb copy retains only in-frame clones and omits some. This sample has about 130,000 clones, with around nine tenths found just once. This clone came up a few times. The V and J genes are TRBV15 and TRBJ1-1, with D unclear. The clonotype was recovered from a man in his sixties with COVID-19, enrolled during active disease. Material: peripheral blood. The CDR3 sequence: CATSRGERNTEAFF. The CDR3 DNA sequence: TGTGCCACCAGCAGAGGGGAGAGGAACACTGAAGCTTTCTTT.